Listed below are T cell receptor beta chains from one sample, sequenced in a study of T cell responses to AZD1222 COVID-19 vaccine. TCRdb's copy holds only in-frame clones and misses some; the assay was immunoSEQ multiplex PCR. The data show roughly 35,000 clones, about 84% seen once. This sample comprised peripheral blood, obtained 28 days after the second AZD1222 dose. The receptors derive from an adult who received the AZD1222 COVID-19 vaccine. The CDR3 runs from the conserved cysteine through the conserved F or W.

TRBV18	TRBJ2-4	CASSPEEVREDGGIQYF
TRBV18	TRBJ2-3	CASSSPTSEPDTQYF
TRBV5-1	TRBJ1-2	CASRIQGNYGYTF
TRBV10-3	TRBJ2-7	CAIARTGSIDEQYF
TRBV7-2	TRBJ1-4	CASSSASTGRNEKLFF
TRBV18	TRBJ2-2	CASSPPGQGQRGELFF
TRBV14	TRBJ1-2	CASSQDLGPNYGYTF
TRBV10-2	TRBJ1-2	CASSTGGNYGYTF
TRBV27	TRBJ1-5	CASSPSSSSNQPQHF
TRBV6-5	TRBJ2-1	CASSRDRGIYNEQFF
TRBV7-9	TRBJ2-1	CASSLTVSYNEQFF
TRBV7-9	TRBJ2-1	CASSDTRTSPYNEQFF
TRBV7-8	TRBJ1-5	CASSSRDNNQPQHF
TRBV28	TRBJ1-1	CASSPMMLQGSMNTEAFF
TRBV5-1	TRBJ2-1	CASSLGEGPYNEQFF
TRBV7-8	TRBJ2-1	CASSLISGRTPNEQFF
TRBV2	TRBJ2-5	CASRERGETQYF
TRBV5-1	TRBJ2-7	CASSLQGAYEQYF
TRBV15	TRBJ1-5	CATSPSGNSNQPQHF
TRBV19	TRBJ1-4	CASSMRDRSTNEKLFF
TRBV24-1	TRBJ2-3	CATSDPKRAGAADTQYF
TRBV5-4	TRBJ1-4	CASSFGTGSEKLFF
TRBV19	TRBJ1-1	CASTTHGSPEAFF
TRBV5-1	TRBJ2-5	CASSLGYNQETQYF
TRBV18	TRBJ1-3	CASSARDRGDTIYF
TRBV5-6	TRBJ1-5	CASSFGSFNQPQHF
TRBV27	TRBJ2-3	CASTRSSTDTQYF
TRBV2	TRBJ2-3	CASSARGSSTDTQYF
TRBV27	TRBJ2-7	CASSYRDIGEQYF
TRBV5-4	TRBJ1-1	CASSFYRQNTEAFF
TRBV25-1	TRBJ1-2	CASSELTGLVGGYTF
TRBV6-5	TRBJ1-3	CASSYTGLSGNTIYF